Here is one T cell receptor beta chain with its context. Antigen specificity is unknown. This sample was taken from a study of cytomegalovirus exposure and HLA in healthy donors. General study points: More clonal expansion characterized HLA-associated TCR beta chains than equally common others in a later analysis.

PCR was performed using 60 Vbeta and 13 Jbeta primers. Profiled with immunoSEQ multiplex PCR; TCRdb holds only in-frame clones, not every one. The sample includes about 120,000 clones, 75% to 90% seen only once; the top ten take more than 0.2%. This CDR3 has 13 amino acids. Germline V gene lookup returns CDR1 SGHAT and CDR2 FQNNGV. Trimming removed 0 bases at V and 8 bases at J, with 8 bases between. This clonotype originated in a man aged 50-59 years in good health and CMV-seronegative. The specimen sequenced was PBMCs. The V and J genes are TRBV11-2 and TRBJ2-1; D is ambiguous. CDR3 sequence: CASSLDPTDEQFF. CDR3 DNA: TGTGCCAGCAGCTTAGACCCAACGGATGAGCAGTTCTTC.